A selection of T cell receptor beta chains follows, all from one sample in a study of blood T cell repertoires in COVID-19. Clones were sequenced by immunoSEQ multiplex PCR, and TCRdb holds only the in-frame ones, with some missing. This sample has fewer than 250,000 clones, with roughly 80% found just once. The sample was peripheral blood. The source is a woman in her fifties or sixties with active or convalescent COVID-19. Both conserved end residues are part of each CDR3. The order of the fields is D gene, V gene, clone size, J gene, CDR3 protein, CDR3 DNA. A D gene is named only where the DNA matches it firmly. Some rows have no size entry. The others give once, few or many, or a class for an expanded clone.

-	TRBV7-2	-	TRBJ2-3	CASSLRYHTDTQYF	TGTGCCAGCAGCTTACGGTACCACACAGATACGCAGTATTTT
TRBD2	TRBV3-1/TRBV3-2	-	TRBJ2-1	CASSQEGGRGSYNEQFF	TGTGCCAGCAGCCAAGAAGGCGGGAGGGGGTCCTACAATGAGCAGTTCTTC
TRBD1	TRBV5-4	-	TRBJ2-3	CASTQDRGARTQYF	TGTGCCAGCACCCAGGACAGGGGGGCGAGGACGCAGTATTTT
-	TRBV11-3	-	TRBJ1-1	CASSLGIQGNTEAFF	TGTGCCAGCAGCTTAGGGATACAGGGGAACACTGAAGCTTTCTTT
TRBD1	TRBV2	-	TRBJ2-2	CASSEAGQGANTGELFF	TGTGCCAGCAGTGAAGCCGGACAGGGGGCGAACACCGGGGAGCTGTTTTTT
TRBD2	TRBV30	few	TRBJ2-3	CAWGLAGGLYRDTQYF	TGTGCCTGGGGACTAGCGGGAGGGCTTTATCGGGATACGCAGTATTTT
TRBD1	TRBV11-1	-	TRBJ2-5	CASSGDSTWETQYF	TGTGCCAGCAGCGGGGACAGTACGTGGGAGACCCAGTACTTC
-	TRBV5-4	-	TRBJ2-2	CASSATGSGDTGELFF	TGTGCCAGCAGCGCGACAGGCAGCGGGGACACCGGGGAGCTGTTTTTT
TRBD1	TRBV11-2	-	TRBJ2-2	CASSGTVGVGELFF	TGTGCCAGCTCCGGGACAGTGGGAGTCGGGGAGCTGTTTTTT
-	TRBV12-3/TRBV12-4	-	TRBJ2-2	CASSLRRAGELFF	TGTGCCAGCAGTTTGCGGAGGGCCGGGGAGCTGTTTTTT
TRBD1	TRBV24-1	-	TRBJ2-1	CATSDWTGTYNEQFF	TGTGCCACCAGTGATTGGACAGGGACCTACAATGAGCAGTTCTTC
TRBD1	TRBV3-1/TRBV3-2	-	TRBJ2-5	CASSQDKTGVETQYF	TGTGCCAGCAGCCAAGATAAAACAGGGGTCGAGACCCAGTACTTC
TRBD2	TRBV7-9	-	TRBJ2-5	CASSLILAQQETQYF	TGTGCCAGCAGCTTAATACTAGCGCAACAAGAGACCCAGTACTTC
TRBD1	TRBV5-1	-	TRBJ1-2	CASSNRTGGGYGYTF	TGCGCCAGCAGCAACAGGACAGGGGGCGGCTATGGCTACACCTTC
-	TRBV2	-	TRBJ2-2	CASSPTRANTGELFF	TGTGCCAGCAGTCCTACTAGAGCGAACACCGGGGAGCTGTTTTTT
TRBD2	TRBV4-1	-	TRBJ2-7	CASSQDWLAGGYEQYF	TGCGCCAGCAGCCAAGATTGGCTAGCGGGGGGATACGAGCAGTACTTC
TRBD1	TRBV6-5	-	TRBJ1-4	CASSTTGAQSEKLFF	TGTGCCAGCAGCACCACAGGGGCCCAGTCTGAAAAACTGTTTTTT
-	TRBV20-1	-	TRBJ1-1	CSASGNSGTEAFF	TGCAGTGCTAGTGGCAACTCGGGGACTGAAGCTTTCTTT
TRBD2	TRBV18	-	TRBJ2-1	CASSPPSGGSYNEQFF	TGTGCCAGCTCACCACCGTCGGGGGGGTCCTACAATGAGCAGTTCTTC
TRBD2	TRBV5-1	once	TRBJ2-5	CASSYLAGKETQYF	TGCGCCAGCAGCTATTTAGCGGGGAAAGAGACCCAGTACTTC